The entry below describes one T cell receptor (beta chain). The data derive from a study of blood T cell repertoires in COVID-19. For the study at large: Samples representing acute and convalescent COVID-19 were sourced from the United States, Italy and Spain.

Measured with immunoSEQ multiplex PCR; TCRdb has only the in-frame clones, and not every one. Among some 270,000 clones listed, roughly nine tenths were seen once. Germline CDR1 is SGHRS and CDR2 is YFSETQ. The CDR3 totals 18 residues. Trimming at V came to 5 bases and at J to 0 bases, leaving 11 bases not matched to a gene. V is TRBV5-1 and J is TRBJ2-6; 7 bases agree with TRBD1. Sequenced: peripheral blood. The origin of this receptor is a man aged 50 to 60 with acute or convalescent COVID-19. DNA for the CDR3: TGCGCCAGCAGATTTACGACAGGGACCATCTCTGGGGCCAACGTCCTGACTTTC. This translates into CASRFTTGTISGANVLTF. Drawing the rest from reference TRBV5-1 and TRBJ2-6, the complete variable domain is KAGVTQTPRYLIKTRGQQVTLSCSPISGHRSVSWYQQTPGQGLQFLFEYFSETQRNKGNFPGRFSGRQFSNSRSEMNVSTLELGDSALYLCASRFTTGTISGANVLTFGAGSRLTVL.